This record looks at one T cell receptor (beta chain) sequence and its context. As processed by the authors: Estimated nucleated cell counts came from reference gene primer amplification. Some clones are missing from TCRdb's copy, which holds only in-frame ones; the method was immunoSEQ multiplex PCR. The D gene and trimming were derived from the DNA, and the V and J assignments and clone size from that table. The repertoire has around 330,000 clones, about 89% of them found once; the top ten carry approximately 5.5%. Two negative PCRs, clearance, or symptom resolution had been documented for recovered Cohort 3 donors. This specimen belongs to a study of blood T cell repertoires in COVID-19. Study-level information: Sources were T cells, B-cell-depleted T cells, or PBMCs; the material itself was cDNA or gDNA.

V lost 3 bases to trimming and J lost 8 bases; unmatched junction nucleotides: 7. The germline gives CDR1 KGHDR, CDR2 SFDVKD. The CDR3 has 15 residues. J is TRBJ2-1 and V is TRBV24-1; TRBD2 aligns across 9 bases. The sample taken for sequencing was PBMCs or T cells enriched from blood (not recorded which). The source of this sequence is a man aged 55 to 70 who had recovered from COVID-19. The CDR3 bases are TGTGCCACCAGTGATCCCCTAGCGGGATTGGATGAGCAGTTCTTC. Amino acid sequence: CATSDPLAGLDEQFF.